The 12 T cell receptor beta chains below all came from one sample that was sequenced in a study of blood T cell repertoires in COVID-19. Profiling relied on immunoSEQ multiplex PCR, and the TCRdb table lists in-frame clones only, not all of them. Here the sample spans about 200,000 clones, around 87% being singletons. Sequences were obtained from peripheral blood. These receptors were taken from a man in his 60s with acute or convalescent COVID-19.

The chain joins TRBV5-6 to TRBJ2-5; a weak D match, TRBD2 (6 bases). V lost 4 bases and J lost 5, with 15 bases in between. Germline assignment: CDR1 SGHDT and CDR2 YYEEEE. The CDR3 spans 14 residues. The CDR3 nucleotides read TGTGCCAGCAGCACAGCCCTAGCGACGGAGACCCAGTACTTC. Its protein is CASSTALATETQYF.

This clone was seen a handful of times. The rearrangement uses TRBV28 and TRBJ1-5; D remains unclear. The CDR3 runs 11 residues. The germline gives CDR1 MDHEN, CDR2 SYDVKM. Trimming removed 6 bases at V and 7 bases at J, with 7 bases between. This chain's CDR3 is CASRGGQPQHF. As DNA, the CDR3 is TGTGCCAGCAGGGGAGGGCAGCCCCAGCATTTT.

V is TRBV7-2 and J is TRBJ2-7, with TRBD2 identical over 7 bases. V trimming: 7 bases; J trimming: 4 bases; junction bases outside the gene matches: 7. CDR1 SGHTA and CDR2 FQGNSA come from the germline V gene. CDR3 length: 13 amino acids. CDR3 in amino acids: CASNAQRGYEQYF. The DNA of the CDR3 is TGTGCCAGCAACGCGCAGCGGGGTTACGAGCAGTACTTC.

The CDR3 region is CASSYSIATGGEEKLFF. The DNA of the CDR3 is TGTGCCAGCAGTTACTCGATTGCGACAGGGGGAGAGGAAAAACTGTTTTTT. The J gene is TRBJ1-4, the V gene TRBV6-2 or TRBV6-3; the match to TRBD1 covers 9 bases. The V segment lost 0 bases and the J segment 8 bases; nucleotides outside the gene matches: 10. Germline CDR1 reads MNHEY; CDR2 reads SVGEGT. This CDR3 has 17 amino acids.

This clone was counted between two and nine times. This sequence joins TRBV2 and TRBJ1-2, with D perhaps TRBD1 (6 bases). Looked up from germline, CDR1 is SNHLY and CDR2 is FYNNEI. This CDR3 is built from 13 residues. The V and J ends lost 7 bases and 1 base respectively, with 10 bases between them. In nucleotides, the CDR3 is TGTGCCAGCAAGGACAGCAGTAACTATGGCTACACCTTC. It codes for CASKDSSNYGYTF.

The table lists this clone with a count of one. CDR3 nucleotide sequence: TGTGCCAGCAGCTTTGGGGGGGCTGAAGCTTTCTTT. This codes for CASSFGGAEAFF. The chain links TRBV11-3 to TRBJ1-1; D possibly corresponds to TRBD1 (5 bases). The CDR3 totals 12 residues. Per germline, CDR1 SGHNT and CDR2 YENEEA. V dropped 3 bases and J dropped 6 bases, with 8 bases sitting between them.

CDR3 sequence reads: CASRPLPGYTEAFF. The CDR3 nucleotides are TGCGCCAGCAGACCACTGCCAGGATACACTGAAGCTTTCTTT. The chain carries TRBV4-1 and TRBJ1-1; no definite D call. Trimming stripped 6 bases from V and 3 bases from J, with 14 bases between. CDR3 size: 14 residues. Germline V gives CDR1 MGHRA, CDR2 YSYEKL.

V is TRBV5-1 and J is TRBJ2-5; possible D gene TRBD1, 5 bases. V was pared by 3 bases and J by 0 bases, with 9 bases between. CDR1 is SGHRS, CDR2 YFSETQ, per germline. The CDR3 length is 14 residues. This CDR3 is CASSSRGYQETQYF. CDR3 sequence (DNA): TGCGCCAGCAGCTCAAGGGGTTACCAAGAGACCCAGTACTTC.

This sequence joins TRBV30 and TRBJ1-1, with TRBD1 identical over 8 bases. CDR3 length: 13 amino acids. Germline values: CDR1 GTSNPN, CDR2 SVGIG (reference sequence). Trimming cost V 4 bases and J 5 bases; bases outside gene matches: 6. CDR3 in amino acids: CAWTGQGVTEAFF. The CDR3 DNA sequence: TGTGCCTGGACCGGACAGGGAGTGACTGAAGCTTTCTTT.

This chain links TRBV9 with TRBJ1-4; weak D call: TRBD1 (6 bases). The germline V gene encodes CDR1 SGDLS and CDR2 YYNGEE. V shed 3 bases and J shed 8 bases, with 17 bases lying between them. The CDR3 length is 15 residues. CDR3 in amino acids: CASSAQGQGKEKLFF. DNA for the CDR3: TGTGCCAGCAGCGCCCAGGGACAAGGGAAGGAAAAACTGTTTTTT.

The chain joins TRBV28 to TRBJ1-1; 7 bases map to TRBD1. The CDR3 has 14 residues. Per germline, CDR1 MDHEN and CDR2 SYDVKM. Trimming cost V 3 bases and J 4 bases; bases outside gene matches: 5. As DNA, the CDR3 is TGTGCCAGCAGTTTGAGCCAGGGGGGCACTGAAGCTTTCTTT. Translated, it gives CASSLSQGGTEAFF. The complete variable domain, with remaining parts taken from reference TRBV28 and TRBJ1-1, reads DVKVTQSSRYLVKRTGEKVFLECVQDMDHENMFWYRQDPGLGLRLIYFSYDVKMKEKGDIPEGYSVSREKKERFSLILESASTNQTSMYLCASSLSQGGTEAFFGQGTRLTVV.

The CDR3: CASSLPGSRDIQYF. The CDR3 DNA follows: TGTGCCAGCAGCTTGCCGGGGAGCCGAGACATTCAGTACTTC. The chain recombines TRBV5-6 with TRBJ2-4; possible D gene TRBD2, 5 bases. Germline V gives CDR1 SGHDT, CDR2 YYEEEE. V lost 1 base and J 8 bases, leaving 13 bases between the germline ends. The CDR3 loop spans 14 amino acids.